This T cell receptor beta chain was retrieved from a study of blood T cell repertoires in COVID-19. Study as a whole: The samples span acute and convalescent COVID-19 from the United States, Italy and Spain.

Researchers sorted participants into cohorts using their self-reported clinical history. Original analysis: Using reference gene primer amplification, nucleated cell counts were estimated. The assay was immunoSEQ multiplex PCR, and TCRdb's table has in-frame clones only and misses some. V and J calls and clone size come straight from that table; D and trimming were deduced from the DNA. There are under 300,000 clones in the sample; 91% occur only once, and 1.2% lies in the top ten. V lost 6 bases to trimming and J lost 3 bases; unmatched junction nucleotides: 5. Germline V gives CDR1 SGHTA, CDR2 FQGTGA. CDR3 size: 15 residues.

The genes are TRBV7-3 and TRBJ2-3; 11 bases fit TRBD1. The sequenced material came from PBMCs or T cells enriched from blood (not recorded which). This receptor was identified in a human donor in a cohort exposed to, infected with or recovered from COVID-19 (not recorded which). The donor label of this sample is uncertain. The DNA for the CDR3 is TGTGCCAGCAGTTCGGACAGGGGGCGGACAGATACGCAGTATTTT. Its translation: CASSSDRGRTDTQYF.